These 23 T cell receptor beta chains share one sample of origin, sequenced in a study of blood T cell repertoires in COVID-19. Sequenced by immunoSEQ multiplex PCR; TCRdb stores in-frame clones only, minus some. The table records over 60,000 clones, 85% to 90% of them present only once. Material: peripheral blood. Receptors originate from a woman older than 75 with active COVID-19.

The CDR3 spells CASSLTRWMNQPQHF. DNA of the CDR3: TGTGCCAGCAGTTTAACGAGGTGGATGAATCAGCCCCAGCATTTT. This chain uses TRBV28 with TRBJ1-5, with D hard to call. In germline, CDR1 is MDHEN, CDR2 SYDVKM. There are 15 residues in the CDR3. V was shortened by 2 bases and J by 4 bases, with 12 bases between the two germline ends.

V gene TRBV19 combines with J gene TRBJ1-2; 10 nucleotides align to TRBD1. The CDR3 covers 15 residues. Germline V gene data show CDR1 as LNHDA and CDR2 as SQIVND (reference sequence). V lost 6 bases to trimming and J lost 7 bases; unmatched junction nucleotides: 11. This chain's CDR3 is CASSRQGAQGFGYTF. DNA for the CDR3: TGTGCCAGTAGCCGACAGGGGGCCCAAGGATTTGGCTACACCTTC. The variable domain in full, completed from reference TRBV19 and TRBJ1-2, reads DGGITQSPKYLFRKEGQNVTLSCEQNLNHDAMYWYRQDPGQGLRLIYYSQIVNDFQKGDIAEGYSVSREKKESFPLTVTSAQKNPTAFYLCASSRQGAQGFGYTFGSGTRLTVV.

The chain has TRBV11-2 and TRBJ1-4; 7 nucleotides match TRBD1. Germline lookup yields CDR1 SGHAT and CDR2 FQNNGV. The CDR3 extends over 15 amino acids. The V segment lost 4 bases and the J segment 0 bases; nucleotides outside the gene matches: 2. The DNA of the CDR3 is TGTGCCAGCAGCTCCGGGACAGCAACTAATGAAAAACTGTTTTTT. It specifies CASSSGTATNEKLFF.

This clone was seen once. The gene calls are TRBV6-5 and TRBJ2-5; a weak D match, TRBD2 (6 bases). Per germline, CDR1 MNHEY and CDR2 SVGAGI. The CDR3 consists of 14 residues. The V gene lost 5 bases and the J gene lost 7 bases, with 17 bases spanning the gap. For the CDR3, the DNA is TGTGCCAGCAGTCGACAAGCCTCCGGGGGGACCCAGTACTTC. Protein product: CASSRQASGGTQYF.

For the CDR3, the DNA is TGTGCCAGCAGCCTCGCGGAGATAGCGGGAGGGAGCTCTGGGGCCAACGTCCTGACTTTC. Amino acid sequence: CASSLAEIAGGSSGANVLTF. The V call is TRBV4-2, the J call TRBJ2-6, with TRBD2 matching over 11 bases. The CDR3 covers 20 residues. Germline values: CDR1 LGHNA, CDR2 YNFKEQ. V trimming: 4 bases; J trimming: 0 bases; junction bases outside the gene matches: 11.

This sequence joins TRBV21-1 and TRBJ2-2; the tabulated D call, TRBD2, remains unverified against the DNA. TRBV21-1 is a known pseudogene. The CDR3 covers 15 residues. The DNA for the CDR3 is TGTGCCAGCCGAAACCGGGACTTTCTCAGCGGGGAGCTGTTTTTT. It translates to CASRNRDFLSGELFF.

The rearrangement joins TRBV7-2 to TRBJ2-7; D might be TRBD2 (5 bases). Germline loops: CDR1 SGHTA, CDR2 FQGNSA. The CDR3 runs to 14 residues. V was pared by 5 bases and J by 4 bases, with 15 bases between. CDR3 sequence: CASSTGLNPYEQYF. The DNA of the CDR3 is TGTGCCAGCAGCACCGGACTGAATCCTTACGAGCAGTACTTC.

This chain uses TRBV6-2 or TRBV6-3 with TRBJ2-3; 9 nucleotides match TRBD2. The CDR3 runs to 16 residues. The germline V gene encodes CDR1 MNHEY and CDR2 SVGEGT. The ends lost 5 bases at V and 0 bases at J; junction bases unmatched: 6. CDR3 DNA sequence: TGTGCCAGCAGTACCCTAGCGGGATATAGCACAGATACGCAGTATTTT. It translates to CASSTLAGYSTDTQYF.

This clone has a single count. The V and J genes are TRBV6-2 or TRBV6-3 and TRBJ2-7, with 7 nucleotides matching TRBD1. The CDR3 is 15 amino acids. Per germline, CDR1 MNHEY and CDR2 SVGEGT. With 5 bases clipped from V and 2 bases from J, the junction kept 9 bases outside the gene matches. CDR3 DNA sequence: TGTGCCAGCAGTACGCCGACAGGGACCCCCTACGAGCAGTACTTC. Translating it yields CASSTPTGTPYEQYF.

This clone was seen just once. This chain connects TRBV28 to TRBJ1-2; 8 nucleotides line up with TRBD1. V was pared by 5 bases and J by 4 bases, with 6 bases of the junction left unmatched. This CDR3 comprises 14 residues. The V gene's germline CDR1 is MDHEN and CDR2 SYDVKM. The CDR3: CASSLGQGLYGYTF. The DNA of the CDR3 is TGTGCCAGCAGTCTTGGACAGGGCCTCTATGGCTACACCTTC.

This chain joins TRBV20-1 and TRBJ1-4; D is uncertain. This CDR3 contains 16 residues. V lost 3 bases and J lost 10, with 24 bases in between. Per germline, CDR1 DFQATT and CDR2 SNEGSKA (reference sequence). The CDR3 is CSASLISGAGIRKLFF. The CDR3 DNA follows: TGCAGTGCTAGTCTTATAAGCGGTGCAGGTATCCGAAAACTGTTTTTT.

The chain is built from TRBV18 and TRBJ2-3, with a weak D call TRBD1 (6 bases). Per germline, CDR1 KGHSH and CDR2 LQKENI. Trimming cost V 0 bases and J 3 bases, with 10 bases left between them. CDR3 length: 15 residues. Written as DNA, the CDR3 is TGTGCCAGCTCACCACCCGACAGGCCGACAGATACGCAGTATTTT. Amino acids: CASSPPDRPTDTQYF.

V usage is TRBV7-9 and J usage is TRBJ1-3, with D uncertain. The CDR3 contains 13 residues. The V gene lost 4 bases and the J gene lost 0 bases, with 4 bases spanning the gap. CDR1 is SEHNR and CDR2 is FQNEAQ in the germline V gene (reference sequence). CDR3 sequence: CASSSSSGNTIYF. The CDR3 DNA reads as TGTGCCAGCAGCTCTTCCTCTGGAAACACCATATATTTT.

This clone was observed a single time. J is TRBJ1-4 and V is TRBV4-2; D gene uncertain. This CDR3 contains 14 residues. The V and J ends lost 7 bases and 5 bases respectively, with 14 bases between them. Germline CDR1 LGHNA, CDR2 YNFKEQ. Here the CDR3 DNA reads TGTGCCAGCACCCTTGGGGAGAGGAATGAAAAACTGTTTTTT. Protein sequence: CASTLGERNEKLFF.

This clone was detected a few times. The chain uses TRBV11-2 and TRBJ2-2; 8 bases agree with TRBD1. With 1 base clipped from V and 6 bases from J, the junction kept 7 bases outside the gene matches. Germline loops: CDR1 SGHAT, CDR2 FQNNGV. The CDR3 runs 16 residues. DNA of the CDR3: TGTGCCAGCAGCTTAGTGACAGGGGTCTGGGCCGGGGAGCTGTTTTTT. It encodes CASSLVTGVWAGELFF.

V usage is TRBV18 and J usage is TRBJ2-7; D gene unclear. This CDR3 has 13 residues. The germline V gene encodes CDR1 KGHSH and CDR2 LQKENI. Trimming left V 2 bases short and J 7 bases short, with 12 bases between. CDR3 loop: CASSPGTLYEQYF. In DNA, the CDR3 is TGTGCCAGCTCACCAGGCACGCTGTATGAGCAGTACTTC.

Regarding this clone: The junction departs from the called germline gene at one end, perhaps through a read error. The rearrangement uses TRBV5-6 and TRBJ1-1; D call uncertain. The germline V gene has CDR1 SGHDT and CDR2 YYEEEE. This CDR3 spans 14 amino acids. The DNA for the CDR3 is TGTGCCAGCAGGTTGGGATACTTGAACACTGAAGCTTTCTTT. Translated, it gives CASRLGYLNTEAFF.

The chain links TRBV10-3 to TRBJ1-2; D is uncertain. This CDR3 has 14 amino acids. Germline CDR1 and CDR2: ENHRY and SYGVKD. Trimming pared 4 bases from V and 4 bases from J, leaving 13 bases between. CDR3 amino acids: CAISGLLDRYGYTF. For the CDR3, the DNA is TGTGCCATCAGTGGCCTCCTAGATCGCTATGGCTACACCTTC.

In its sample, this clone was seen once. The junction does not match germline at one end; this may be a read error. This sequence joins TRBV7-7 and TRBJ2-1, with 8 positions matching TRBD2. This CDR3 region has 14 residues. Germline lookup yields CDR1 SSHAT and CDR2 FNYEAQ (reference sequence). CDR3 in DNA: TGTGCTAGCAGCTATAGCGGGACCGACAGTGAGCAGTTCTTC. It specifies CASSYSGTDSEQFF.

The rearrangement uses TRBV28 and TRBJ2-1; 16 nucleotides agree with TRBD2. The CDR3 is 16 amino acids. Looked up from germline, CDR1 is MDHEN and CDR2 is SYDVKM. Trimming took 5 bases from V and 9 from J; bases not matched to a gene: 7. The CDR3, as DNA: TGTGCCAGCAGTCCACCCGGGACTAGCGGGAGGGGTGAGCAGTTCTTC. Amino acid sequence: CASSPPGTSGRGEQFF.

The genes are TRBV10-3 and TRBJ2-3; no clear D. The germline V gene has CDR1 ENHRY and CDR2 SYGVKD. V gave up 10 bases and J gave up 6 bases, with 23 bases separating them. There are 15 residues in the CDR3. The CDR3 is CATAGSFDVADTQYF. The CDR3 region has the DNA TGTGCCACCGCCGGGTCGTTCGACGTTGCGGATACGCAGTATTTT.

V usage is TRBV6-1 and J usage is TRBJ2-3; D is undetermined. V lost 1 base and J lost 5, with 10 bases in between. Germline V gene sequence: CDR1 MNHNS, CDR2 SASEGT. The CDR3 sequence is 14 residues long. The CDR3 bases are TGTGCCAGCAGTGAAGGTTGGGCAAGAGATACGCAGTATTTT. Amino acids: CASSEGWARDTQYF.

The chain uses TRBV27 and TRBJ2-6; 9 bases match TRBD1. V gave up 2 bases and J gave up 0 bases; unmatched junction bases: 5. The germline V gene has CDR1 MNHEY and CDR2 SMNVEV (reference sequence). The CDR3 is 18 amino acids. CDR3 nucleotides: TGTGCCAGCAGTTTAAAGGGACAGGGAAGCTCTGGGGCCAACGTCCTGACTTTC. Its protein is CASSLKGQGSSGANVLTF.